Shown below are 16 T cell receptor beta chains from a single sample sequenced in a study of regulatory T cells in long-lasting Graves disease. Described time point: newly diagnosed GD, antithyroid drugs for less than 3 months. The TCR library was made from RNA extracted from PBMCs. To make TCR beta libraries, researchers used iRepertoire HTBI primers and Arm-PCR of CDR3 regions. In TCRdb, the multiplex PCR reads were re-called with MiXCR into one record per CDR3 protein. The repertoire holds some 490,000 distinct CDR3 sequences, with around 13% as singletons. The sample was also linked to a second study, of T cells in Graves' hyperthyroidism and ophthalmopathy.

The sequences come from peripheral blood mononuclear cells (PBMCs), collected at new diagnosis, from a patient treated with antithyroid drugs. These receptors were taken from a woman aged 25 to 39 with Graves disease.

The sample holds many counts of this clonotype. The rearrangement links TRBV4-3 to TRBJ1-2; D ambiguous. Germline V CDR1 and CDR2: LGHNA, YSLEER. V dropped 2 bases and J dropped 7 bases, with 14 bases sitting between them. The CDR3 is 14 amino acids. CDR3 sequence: CASSQPQMVGGYTF. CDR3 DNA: TGCGCCAGCAGCCAACCGCAGATGGTTGGTGGCTACACCTTC.

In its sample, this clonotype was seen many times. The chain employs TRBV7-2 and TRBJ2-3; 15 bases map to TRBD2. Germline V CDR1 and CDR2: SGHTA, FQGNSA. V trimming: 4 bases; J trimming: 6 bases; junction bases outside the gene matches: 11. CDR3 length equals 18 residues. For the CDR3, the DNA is TGTGCCAGCAGCTCCGGACTAGCGGGAGGGCGGAAGCTGGATACGCAGTATTTT. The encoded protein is CASSSGLAGGRKLDTQYF.

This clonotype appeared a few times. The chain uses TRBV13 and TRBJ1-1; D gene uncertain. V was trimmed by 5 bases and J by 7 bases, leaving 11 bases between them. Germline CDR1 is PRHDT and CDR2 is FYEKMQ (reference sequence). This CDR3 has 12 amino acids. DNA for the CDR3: TGTGCCAGCAGCCGACATAAGGTTGAAGCTTTCTTT. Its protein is CASSRHKVEAFF.

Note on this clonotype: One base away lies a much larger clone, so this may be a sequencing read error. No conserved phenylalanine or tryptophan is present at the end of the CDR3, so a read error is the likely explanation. CDR3 sequence: CASSFRTGGYEQYL. CDR3 DNA: TGTGCCAGCAGCTTTAGGACAGGGGGCTACGAGCAGTACCTC. The chain employs TRBV13 and TRBJ2-7, with 10 bases identical to TRBD1. V trimming: 3 bases; J trimming: 3 bases; junction bases outside the gene matches: 2. The length of the CDR3 is 14 residues. CDR1 is PRHDT, CDR2 FYEKMQ, per germline (reference sequence).

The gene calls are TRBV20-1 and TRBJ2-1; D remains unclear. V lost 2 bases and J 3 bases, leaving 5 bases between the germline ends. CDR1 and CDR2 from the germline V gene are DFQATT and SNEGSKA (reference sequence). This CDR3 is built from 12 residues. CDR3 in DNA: TGCAGTGCTAGAAGGAACTACAATGAGCAGTTCTTC. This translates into CSARRNYNEQFF.

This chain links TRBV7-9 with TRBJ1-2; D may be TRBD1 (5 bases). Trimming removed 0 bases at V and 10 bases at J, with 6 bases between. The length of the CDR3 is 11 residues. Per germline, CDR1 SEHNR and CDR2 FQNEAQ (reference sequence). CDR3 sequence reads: CASSLARDYTF. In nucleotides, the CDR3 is TGTGCCAGCAGCTTAGCCAGGGACTACACCTTC. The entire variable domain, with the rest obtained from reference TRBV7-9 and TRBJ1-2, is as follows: DTGVSQNPRHKITKRGQNVTFRCDPISEHNRLYWYRQTLGQGPEFLTYFQNEAQLEKSRLLSDRFSAERPKGSFSTLEIQRTEQGDSAMYLCASSLARDYTFGSGTRLTVV.

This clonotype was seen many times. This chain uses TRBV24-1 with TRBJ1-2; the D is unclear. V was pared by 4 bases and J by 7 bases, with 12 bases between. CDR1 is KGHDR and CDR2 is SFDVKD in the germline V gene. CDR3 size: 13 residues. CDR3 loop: CATSETRAGGYTF. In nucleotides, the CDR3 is TGTGCCACCAGTGAAACACGCGCCGGTGGCTACACCTTC.

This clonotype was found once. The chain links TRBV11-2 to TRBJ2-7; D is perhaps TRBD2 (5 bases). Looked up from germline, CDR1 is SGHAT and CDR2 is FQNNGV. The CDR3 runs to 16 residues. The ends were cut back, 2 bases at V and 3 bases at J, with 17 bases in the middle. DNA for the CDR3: TGTGCCAGCAGCTTAACGATCCCGGACGGGAACTACGAGCAGTACTTC. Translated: CASSLTIPDGNYEQYF.

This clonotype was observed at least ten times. DNA of the CDR3: TGTGCCAGCAGCGTAGGGGAGGGGGCAAAAGCTTTCTTT. Protein sequence: CASSVGEGAKAFF. The chain uses TRBV9 and TRBJ1-1; 7 bases are a match to TRBD1. The junction had 5 bases not matched to a gene; V was cut back by 0 bases and J by 9 bases. The CDR3 loop spans 13 amino acids. Germline CDR1 and CDR2: SGDLS and YYNGEE. Based on the CDR3 plus reference TRBV9 and TRBJ1-1, the full variable domain is DSGVTQTPKHLITATGQRVTLRCSPRSGDLSVYWYQQSLDQGLQFLIQYYNGEERAKGNILERFSAQQFPDLHSELNLSSLELGDSALYFCASSVGEGAKAFFGQGTRLTVV.

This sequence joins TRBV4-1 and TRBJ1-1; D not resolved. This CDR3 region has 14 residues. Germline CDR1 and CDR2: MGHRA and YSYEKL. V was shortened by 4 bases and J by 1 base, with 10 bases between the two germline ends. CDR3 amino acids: CASSPSRPNTEAFF. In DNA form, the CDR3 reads TGCGCCAGCAGCCCATCGCGTCCGAACACTGAAGCTTTCTTT.

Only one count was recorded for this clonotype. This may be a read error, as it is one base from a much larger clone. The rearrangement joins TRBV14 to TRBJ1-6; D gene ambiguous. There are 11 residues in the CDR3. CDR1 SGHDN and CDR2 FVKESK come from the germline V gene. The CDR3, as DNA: TGTTCCAGCAGCCTTGGTTTGTCCCTCCACTTT. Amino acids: CSSSLGLSLHF.

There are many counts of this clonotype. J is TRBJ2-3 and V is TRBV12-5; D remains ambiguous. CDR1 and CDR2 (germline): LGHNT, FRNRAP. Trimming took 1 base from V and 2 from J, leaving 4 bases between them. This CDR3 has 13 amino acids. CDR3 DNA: TGTGCTAGTGGTTTGGAAAACACAGATACGCAGTATTTT. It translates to CASGLENTDTQYF.

CDR3 bases: TGCAGTGCTAGAATAGGGGGGCTTCACACCGGGGAGCTGTTTTTT. Its translation: CSARIGGLHTGELFF. The chain employs TRBV20-1 and TRBJ2-2; tentatively, D is TRBD1 or TRBD2 (6 bases each). Trimming left V 2 bases short and J 3 bases short, with 13 bases between. The CDR3 covers 15 residues. Germline values: CDR1 DFQATT, CDR2 SNEGSKA (reference sequence).

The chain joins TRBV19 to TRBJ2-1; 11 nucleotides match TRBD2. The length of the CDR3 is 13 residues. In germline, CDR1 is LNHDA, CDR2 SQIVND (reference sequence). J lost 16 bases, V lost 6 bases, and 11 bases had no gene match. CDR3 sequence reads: CASSGTSGASVFF. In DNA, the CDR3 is TGTGCCAGTAGCGGGACTAGCGGTGCCTCCGTATTCTTC.

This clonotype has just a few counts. This chain's CDR3 is CASSLTNTGIRNNTGELFF. DNA of the CDR3: TGTGCCAGCAGTCTTACCAACACAGGGATACGGAATAACACCGGGGAGCTGTTTTTT. This sequence joins TRBV6-1 and TRBJ2-2, with a possible D match to TRBD1 (6 bases). Germline V gene data show CDR1 as MNHNS and CDR2 as SASEGT. The CDR3 consists of 19 residues. Trimming took off 5 bases at V and 2 bases at J, with 24 bases between the two ends.

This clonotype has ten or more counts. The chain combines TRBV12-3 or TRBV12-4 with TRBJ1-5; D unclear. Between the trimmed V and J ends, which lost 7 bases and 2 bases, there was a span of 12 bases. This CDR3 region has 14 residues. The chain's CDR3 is CASNNGKGNQPQHF. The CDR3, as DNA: TGTGCCAGCAATAACGGGAAGGGCAATCAGCCCCAGCATTTT.